The entry below describes one TCR beta chain. Autologous stem cell transplantation was followed by relapse in every patient, and brentuximab vedotin exposure varied. Sequenced by immunoSEQ multiplex PCR; TCRdb stores in-frame clones only, minus some. The repertoire consists of tens of thousands of clones, with roughly 90% occurring once and the leading ten covering approximately 9.1%. Between the trimmed V and J ends, which lost 5 bases and 2 bases, there was a span of 10 bases. This CDR3 contains 13 residues. CDR1 SGHKS and CDR2 YYEKEE come from the germline V gene (reference sequence). These data are taken from a study of PD-1 blockade in classical Hodgkin lymphoma.

J is TRBJ1-2 and V is TRBV5-5, with TRBD1 as a possible D gene (5 bases). The receptor comes from a human donor with classical Hodgkin lymphoma. Specimen: peripheral blood mononuclear cells (PBMCs), collected at baseline. CDR3 sequence (DNA): TGTGCCAGCAGTAAGACAGCAAACTATGGCTACACCTTC. It is translated as CASSKTANYGYTF.